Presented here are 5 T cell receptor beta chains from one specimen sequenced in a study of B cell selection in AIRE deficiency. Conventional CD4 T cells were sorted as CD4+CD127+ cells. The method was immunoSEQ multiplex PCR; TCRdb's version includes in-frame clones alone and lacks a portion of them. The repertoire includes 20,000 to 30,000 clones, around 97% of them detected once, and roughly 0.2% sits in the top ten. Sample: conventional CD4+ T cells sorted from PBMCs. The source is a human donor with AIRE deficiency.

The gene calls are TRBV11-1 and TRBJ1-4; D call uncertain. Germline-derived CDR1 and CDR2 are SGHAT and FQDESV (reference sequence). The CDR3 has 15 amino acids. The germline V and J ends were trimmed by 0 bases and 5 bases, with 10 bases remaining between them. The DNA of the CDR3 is TGTGCCAGCAGCTTAGCTACCCACGGGAATGAAAAACTGTTTTTT. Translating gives CASSLATHGNEKLFF.

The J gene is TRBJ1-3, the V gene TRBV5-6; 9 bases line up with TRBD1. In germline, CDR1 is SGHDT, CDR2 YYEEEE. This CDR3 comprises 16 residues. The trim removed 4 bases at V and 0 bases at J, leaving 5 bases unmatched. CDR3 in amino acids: CASSPGTGRSGNTIYF. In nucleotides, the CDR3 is TGTGCCAGCAGCCCCGGGACAGGGCGCTCTGGAAACACCATATATTTT.

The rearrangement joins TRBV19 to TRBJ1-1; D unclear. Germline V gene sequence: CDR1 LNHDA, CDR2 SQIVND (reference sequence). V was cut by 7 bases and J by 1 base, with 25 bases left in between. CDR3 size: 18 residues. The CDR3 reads CASTLSGPYAVQNTEAFF. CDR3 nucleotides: TGTGCCAGTACCCTATCCGGGCCATACGCGGTACAGAACACTGAAGCTTTCTTT.

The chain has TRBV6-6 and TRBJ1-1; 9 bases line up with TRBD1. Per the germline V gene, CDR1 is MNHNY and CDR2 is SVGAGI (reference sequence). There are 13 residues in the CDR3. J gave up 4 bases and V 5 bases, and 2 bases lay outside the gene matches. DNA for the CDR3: TGTGCCAGCAGTACGACAGGGGGCACTGAAGCTTTCTTT. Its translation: CASSTTGGTEAFF.

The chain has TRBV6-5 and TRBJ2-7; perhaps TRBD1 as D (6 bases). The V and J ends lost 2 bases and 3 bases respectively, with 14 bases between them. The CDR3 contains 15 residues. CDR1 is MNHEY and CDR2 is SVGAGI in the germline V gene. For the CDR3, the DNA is TGTGCCAGCAGTTACCACCGGGACACCATCTACGAGCAGTACTTC. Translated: CASSYHRDTIYEQYF.